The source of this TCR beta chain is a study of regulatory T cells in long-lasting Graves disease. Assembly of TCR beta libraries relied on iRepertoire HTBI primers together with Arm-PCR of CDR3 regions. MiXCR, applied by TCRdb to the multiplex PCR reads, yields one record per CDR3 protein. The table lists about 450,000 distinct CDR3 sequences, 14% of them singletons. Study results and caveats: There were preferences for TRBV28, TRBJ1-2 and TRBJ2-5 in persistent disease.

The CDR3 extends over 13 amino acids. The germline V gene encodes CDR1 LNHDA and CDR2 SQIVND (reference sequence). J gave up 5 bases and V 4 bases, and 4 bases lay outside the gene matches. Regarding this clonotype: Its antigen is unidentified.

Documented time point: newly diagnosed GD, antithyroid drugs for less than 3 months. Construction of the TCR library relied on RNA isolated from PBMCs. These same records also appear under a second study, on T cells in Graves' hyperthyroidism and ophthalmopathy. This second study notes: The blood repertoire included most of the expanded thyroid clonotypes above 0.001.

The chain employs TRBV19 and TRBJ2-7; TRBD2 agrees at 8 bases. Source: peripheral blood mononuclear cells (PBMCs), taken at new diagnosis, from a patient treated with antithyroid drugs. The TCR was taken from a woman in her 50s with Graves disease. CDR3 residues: CASSTLAGNEQYF. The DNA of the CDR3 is TGTGCCAGTAGTACCCTAGCGGGTAACGAGCAGTACTTC.